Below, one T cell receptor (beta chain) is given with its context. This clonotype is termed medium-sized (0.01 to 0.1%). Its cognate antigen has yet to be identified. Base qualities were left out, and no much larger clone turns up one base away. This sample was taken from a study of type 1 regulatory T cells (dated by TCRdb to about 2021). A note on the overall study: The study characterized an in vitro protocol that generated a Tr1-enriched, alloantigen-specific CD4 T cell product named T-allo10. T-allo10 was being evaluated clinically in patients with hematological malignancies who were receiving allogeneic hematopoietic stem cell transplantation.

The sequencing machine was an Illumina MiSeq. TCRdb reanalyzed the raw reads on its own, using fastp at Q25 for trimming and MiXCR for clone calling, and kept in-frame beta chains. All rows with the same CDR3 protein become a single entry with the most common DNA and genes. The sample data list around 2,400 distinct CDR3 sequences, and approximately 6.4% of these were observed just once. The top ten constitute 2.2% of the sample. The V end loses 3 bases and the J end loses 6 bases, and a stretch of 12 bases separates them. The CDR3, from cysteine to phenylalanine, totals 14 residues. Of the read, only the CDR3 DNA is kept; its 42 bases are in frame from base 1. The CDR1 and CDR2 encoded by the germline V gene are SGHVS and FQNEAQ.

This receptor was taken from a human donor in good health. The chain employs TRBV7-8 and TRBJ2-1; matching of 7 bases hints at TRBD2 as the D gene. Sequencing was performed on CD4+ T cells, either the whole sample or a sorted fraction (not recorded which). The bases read TGTGCCAGCAGCTTTTGGGAGGGGGGCAATGAGCAGTTCTTC. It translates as CASSFWEGGNEQFF.